These 8 T cell receptor beta chains came from one sample sequenced in a study of T cells in Graves' hyperthyroidism and ophthalmopathy. TCR beta CDR3 regions were amplified from RNA transcripts. With the HTBI primer set, the TCR CDR3 went through a first round of RT-PCR. In TCRdb, the multiplex PCR reads were re-called with MiXCR into one record per CDR3 protein. The profile shows a few hundred thousand distinct CDR3 sequences, approximately 25% of them singletons. The sample consisted of blood. The receptors were sampled from a man aged 45-65 years with Graves' hyperthyroidism.

This clonotype occurred many times. Germline and junction disagree at one end, which may indicate a read error. This sequence joins TRBV7-9 and TRBJ2-7; TRBD2 agrees at 10 bases. The CDR3 consists of 14 residues. The germline V gene has CDR1 SEHNR and CDR2 FQNEAQ (reference sequence). CDR3 amino acids: CASSLAGDPYEQYF. As DNA, the CDR3 is TGTGCCAGCAGCCTAGCGGGAGATCCCTACGAGCAGTACTTC.

The rearrangement uses TRBV16 and TRBJ2-7; D perhaps matches TRBD1 (5 bases). The CDR3 extends over 15 amino acids. Between the trimmed V and J ends, which lost 2 bases and 4 bases, there was a span of 15 bases. Germline lookup yields CDR1 KGHSY and CDR2 FQNENV. The CDR3 sequence: CASSQTPDSKYEQYF. The CDR3 DNA is TGTGCCAGCAGCCAAACCCCCGACAGCAAATACGAGCAGTACTTC.

This clonotype showed up just a few times. The gene calls are TRBV24-1 and TRBJ2-2, with 9 bases lining up with TRBD2. Trimming cost V 4 bases and J 5 bases; bases outside gene matches: 7. Germline V gene data show CDR1 as KGHDR and CDR2 as SFDVKD. The CDR3 length is 16 residues. Here the CDR3 DNA reads TGTGCCACCAGTGACCCCGGACTAGCGCATACCGGGGAGCTGTTTTTT. It yields the protein CATSDPGLAHTGELFF.

In this sample, this clonotype turned up a few times. The genes are TRBV9 and TRBJ2-7; perhaps D is TRBD1 or TRBD2 (5 bases each). The CDR3 contains 14 residues. V was shortened by 3 bases and J by 3 bases, with 13 bases between the two germline ends. Germline assignment: CDR1 SGDLS and CDR2 YYNGEE. The chain's CDR3 is CASSASGRSYEQYF. The DNA of the CDR3 is TGTGCCAGCAGCGCCTCGGGACGGAGCTACGAGCAGTACTTC. Together with reference TRBV9 and TRBJ2-7, the CDR3 gives the full variable domain: DSGVTQTPKHLITATGQRVTLRCSPRSGDLSVYWYQQSLDQGLQFLIQYYNGEERAKGNILERFSAQQFPDLHSELNLSSLELGDSALYFCASSASGRSYEQYFGPGTRLTVT.

This clonotype occurred a few times. Relative to the germline gene, one junction end is altered; a read error may explain this. The V call is TRBV7-9, the J call TRBJ2-1; D remains ambiguous. This CDR3 has 15 amino acids. Germline V gene sequence: CDR1 SEHNR, CDR2 FQNEAQ (reference sequence). The CDR3 region has the DNA TGTGCCAGCAGCTCCCCCCTTAGCTCCTACAGTGAGCAGTTCTTC. Its translation is CASSSPLSSYSEQFF.

This clonotype came up a few times. This chain joins TRBV14 and TRBJ2-1, with 10 positions matching TRBD2. The CDR3 is made up of 15 amino acids. V trimming: 4 bases; J trimming: 9 bases; junction bases outside the gene matches: 9. Germline values: CDR1 SGHDN, CDR2 FVKESK. The CDR3 protein is CASSPALAGVGEQFF. CDR3 bases: TGTGCCAGCAGCCCCGCCCTAGCGGGAGTGGGTGAGCAGTTCTTC.

The gene calls are TRBV6-2 or TRBV6-3 and TRBJ2-5; 8 positions match TRBD1. This CDR3 contains 14 residues. Germline assignment: CDR1 MNHEY and CDR2 SVGEGT. The trim removed 7 bases at V and 3 bases at J, leaving 7 bases unmatched. CDR3 nucleotides: TGTGCCAGCACCCGGACAGGGACTGAAGAGACCCAGTACTTC. Protein sequence: CASTRTGTEETQYF.

The chain's CDR3 is CASSEEKGAGTGELFF. The CDR3 DNA reads TGTGCCAGCAGTGAAGAGAAGGGGGCGGGAACCGGGGAGCTGTTTTTT. The chain employs TRBV2 and TRBJ2-2; D possibly corresponds to TRBD1 (7 bases). The germline CDR1 and CDR2 sequences are SNHLY and FYNNEI. Trimming took off 1 base at V and 5 bases at J, with 14 bases between the two ends. The CDR3 runs to 16 residues. Filled out from reference TRBV2 and TRBJ2-2, the complete variable domain reads EPEVTQTPSHQVTQMGQEVILRCVPISNHLYFYWYRQILGQKVEFLVSFYNNEISEKSEIFDDQFSVERPDGSNFTLKIRSTKLEDSAMYFCASSEEKGAGTGELFFGEGSRLTVL.